This record looks at one TCR beta chain sequence and its context. What antigen it recognizes has not been identified. The CDR3, cysteine through phenylalanine, is 14 amino acids long. No DNA sequence is on record. The sample is drawn from a study of diagnostic markers for celiac disease (dated by TCRdb to the early 2020s). Reads for this sample came from an Illumina MiSeq. One entry per CDR3 protein sequence results from the TCRdb reprocessing of the reads, with DNA left out. The table for this sample shows around 7,500 distinct CDR3 sequences. Of the sample, 5.5% to 7% falls within the top ten clones.

The chain is assembled from TRBV12-3 or TRBV12-4 and TRBJ1-2; no DNA is available, so the TRBD1 call from TCRdb remains unchecked. The receptor comes from a human donor. This table probably holds off-target reads from a library built for another chain. The specimen was either unsorted cells or a sorted T cell fraction (not recorded which). CDR3 region: CASSPRTGWDGYTF.